This record looks at one T cell receptor beta chain sequence and its context. The data derive from a study of Ad26.COV2.S vaccination and SARS-CoV-2 variants. Background on the study: Administration of Ad26.COV2.S was intramuscular, either once or twice 56 days apart.

Germline CDR1 is SGHRS and CDR2 is YFSETQ. The CDR3 is 14 residues long. Trimming stripped 2 bases from V and 6 bases from J, with 11 bases between. Method: immunoSEQ multiplex PCR; TCRdb's copy keeps in-frame clones and lacks some. The sample lists 240,000 or so clones, roughly 90% occurring once. Treatment in this sample: 15 to 20 received Ad26.COV2.S at low or high dose, single or two shots; 5 received placebo; per-sample allocation not given. Specimen acquisition occurred on day 63 following the initial vaccine or placebo injection. The sequences come from peripheral blood, collected in a trial of Ad26.COV2.S vaccine versus placebo. This clonotype was obtained from a person aged 18 to 59 who received the Ad26.COV2.S COVID-19 vaccine or a placebo. J is TRBJ2-2 and V is TRBV5-1; D perhaps matches TRBD1 (5 bases). CDR3 residues: CASSLQVWAGELFF. DNA of the CDR3: TGCGCCAGCAGCTTACAGGTTTGGGCCGGGGAGCTGTTTTTT. Together with reference TRBV5-1 and TRBJ2-2, the CDR3 gives the full variable domain: KAGVTQTPRYLIKTRGQQVTLSCSPISGHRSVSWYQQTPGQGLQFLFEYFSETQRNKGNFPGRFSGRQFSNSRSEMNVSTLELGDSALYLCASSLQVWAGELFFGEGSRLTVL.